Presented here are 11 T cell receptor beta chains from one specimen sequenced in a study of OX40 agonist ivuxolimab in advanced cancers. Sequencing used immunoSEQ multiplex PCR; TCRdb keeps in-frame clones, though not all of them. The table includes 85,000 to 95,000 clones, roughly 90% detected once. The sample in question was CD4+ or CD8+ T cells sorted from blood, obtained in a trial of the OX40 agonist ivuxolimab. The receptors here all came from an adult with an advanced solid tumor such as melanoma, head and neck, liver or kidney cancer.

The rearrangement links TRBV11-2 to TRBJ2-5; D unclear. The V and J ends lost 2 bases and 5 bases respectively, with 3 bases between them. CDR1 and CDR2 from the germline V gene are SGHAT and FQNNGV. This CDR3 spans 11 amino acids. CDR3 residues: CASSLHETQYF. For the CDR3, the DNA is TGTGCCAGCAGCTTACATGAGACCCAGTACTTC.

The gene calls are TRBV28 and TRBJ2-1; TRBD2 is a possible D gene (6 bases). Per germline, CDR1 MDHEN and CDR2 SYDVKM. Trimming shortened V by 2 bases and J by 6 bases, and 14 bases separated the two germline ends. CDR3 length equals 15 residues. The CDR3 nucleotides are TGTGCCAGCAGTTTAGCGGGACTTGGGATCAATGAGCAGTTCTTC. Residues: CASSLAGLGINEQFF.

The V and J genes are TRBV30 and TRBJ1-3; possible D gene TRBD1, 6 bases. Deletions cut 3 bases from V and 8 bases from J, with 20 bases between. The CDR3 loop spans 15 amino acids. Per germline, CDR1 GTSNPN and CDR2 SVGIG (reference sequence). CDR3 DNA sequence: TGTGCCTGGAGGTCATGGAGACAGGTCGTGGACACCATATATTTT. As protein: CAWRSWRQVVDTIYF.

The rearrangement links TRBV10-3 to TRBJ1-2; 7 bases agree with TRBD1. V was clipped by 4 bases and J by 7 bases; unmatched bases: 0. CDR1 is ENHRY and CDR2 is SYGVKD in the germline V gene. This CDR3 has 11 residues. CDR3 in amino acids: CAISGDSGYTF. DNA for the CDR3: TGTGCCATCAGTGGGGACAGTGGCTACACCTTC.

The chain links TRBV10-3 to TRBJ2-3, with 11 bases that match TRBD1. Germline trimming cut 6 bases from V and 8 bases from J; bases unmatched to any gene: 10. CDR3 length: 15 residues. Germline V lookup: CDR1 ENHRY, CDR2 SYGVKD. The CDR3 DNA follows: TGTGCCATCAGGTCCGGGACAGGGGGAACGGGTACGCAGTATTTT. Translation gives CAIRSGTGGTGTQYF.

This sequence joins TRBV5-1 and TRBJ1-6; no reliable D call. This CDR3 has 13 residues. In germline, CDR1 is SGHRS, CDR2 YFSETQ. V was shortened by 3 bases and J by 6 bases, with 7 bases between the two germline ends. The CDR3 loop is CASSSEFNSPLHF. CDR3 coding DNA: TGCGCCAGCAGCTCCGAATTTAATTCACCCCTCCACTTT.

The V call is TRBV11-2, the J call TRBJ2-3, with no clear D. V was pared by 5 bases and J by 7 bases, with 7 bases between. Looked up from germline, CDR1 is SGHAT and CDR2 is FQNNGV. This CDR3 spans 11 amino acids. The CDR3 region has the DNA TGTGCCAGCAGCCCCGCGTATACGCAGTATTTT. This translates into CASSPAYTQYF. The complete variable domain, with remaining parts taken from reference TRBV11-2 and TRBJ2-3, reads EAGVAQSPRYKIIEKRQSVAFWCNPISGHATLYWYQQILGQGPKLLIQFQNNGVVDDSQLPKDRFSAERLKGVDSTLKIQPAKLEDSAVYLCASSPAYTQYFGPGTRLTVL.

This clone was observed a single time. The rearrangement uses TRBV27 and TRBJ2-2; TRBD2 is a possible D gene (6 bases). The CDR3 contains 15 residues. Germline V lookup: CDR1 MNHEY, CDR2 SMNVEV (reference sequence). V gave up 7 bases and J gave up 5 bases, with 17 bases separating them. CDR3: CASMEGRLRTGELFF. The CDR3 DNA reads as TGTGCCAGCATGGAGGGAAGGCTCCGGACCGGGGAGCTGTTTTTT.

This rearrangement joins TRBV28 to TRBJ1-1; D is unresolved. The V end was cut by 6 bases, the J end by 7 bases, with 21 bases between. This CDR3 spans 15 amino acids. In germline, CDR1 is MDHEN, CDR2 SYDVKM. CDR3 residues: CASSQPVGRVLEAFF. Here the CDR3 DNA reads TGTGCCAGCAGCCAACCCGTTGGGCGGGTCCTTGAAGCTTTCTTT.

This clone appeared once. Relative to the germline gene, one junction end is altered; a read error may explain this. The chain uses TRBV27 and TRBJ2-1; no clear D. The CDR3 extends over 13 amino acids. CDR1 and CDR2 from the germline V gene are MNHEY and SMNVEV (reference sequence). CDR3 nucleotides: TGTGCCAGCAGTAAACTCCCCCCAGCGAACGAGATCTTC. It translates to CASSKLPPANEIF.

The sample holds one count of this clone. V is TRBV10-2 and J is TRBJ2-7, with D tentatively TRBD2 (5 bases). CDR3 length: 13 amino acids. Germline CDR1 WSHSY, CDR2 SAAADI. Trimming cost V 3 bases and J 4 bases, with 10 bases left between them. The chain's CDR3 is CASSDPSRYEQYF. CDR3 coding DNA: TGCGCCAGCAGTGATCCTAGCAGGTACGAGCAGTACTTC.